Shown below are 18 T cell receptor beta chains from a single sample sequenced in a study of blood T cell repertoires in COVID-19. Clones were read by immunoSEQ multiplex PCR, and TCRdb kept only the in-frame ones, dropping some. The sample carries approximately 180,000 clones, 82% recorded once. Specimen: peripheral blood. All receptors derive from a woman aged 65 to 85 with acute or convalescent COVID-19.

The chain combines TRBV4-2 with TRBJ2-1, with 9 bases fitting TRBD1. J was trimmed by 2 bases and V by 4 bases; bases with no gene match: 9. This CDR3 is built from 17 residues. Germline CDR1 LGHNA, CDR2 YNFKEQ. The CDR3 region has the DNA TGTGCCAGCAGCCCAAGATCGAGACAGGGGGCCTACAATGAGCAGTTCTTC. It codes for CASSPRSRQGAYNEQFF.

This chain connects TRBV4-3 to TRBJ1-2; D not resolved. This CDR3 contains 14 residues. Trimming took 1 base from V and 7 from J, leaving 13 bases between them. Germline V gene lookup returns CDR1 LGHNA and CDR2 YSLEER. CDR3 in DNA: TGCGCCAGCAGCCAAGTTCCCTTGTCTATTGGCTACACCTTC. As protein: CASSQVPLSIGYTF.

This clone was seen just once. The V and J genes are TRBV19 and TRBJ1-6, with no clear D. Trimming cost V 3 bases and J 6 bases, with 9 bases left between them. The V gene's germline CDR1 is LNHDA and CDR2 SQIVND (reference sequence). CDR3 length: 14 amino acids. The CDR3 is CASSIGRVNSPLHF. The CDR3 DNA is TGTGCCAGTAGTATCGGGAGGGTTAATTCACCCCTCCACTTT.

V usage is TRBV6-2 or TRBV6-3 and J usage is TRBJ1-2, with D hard to call. The CDR3 consists of 12 residues. CDR1 is MNHEY and CDR2 is SVGEGT in the germline V gene. V was clipped by 6 bases and J by 11 bases, with 16 bases between them. The CDR3: CASSPEFLRYTF. The CDR3 DNA sequence: TGTGCCAGCAGCCCAGAGTTTTTGAGGTACACCTTC.

The J gene is TRBJ1-1, the V gene TRBV6-5, with D tentatively TRBD1 (6 bases). Trimming took 0 bases from V and 3 from J, leaving 11 bases between them. The CDR3 has 15 residues. Germline loops: CDR1 MNHEY, CDR2 SVGAGI. The CDR3 loop reads CASSYSGAVDTEAFF. The CDR3 nucleotides are TGTGCCAGCAGTTACTCGGGGGCTGTAGACACTGAAGCTTTCTTT.

A few counts support this clone. This chain uses TRBV5-1 with TRBJ2-7, with TRBD1 matching 9 bases. The CDR3 sequence is 14 residues long. The V gene end was trimmed by 3 bases and the J gene end by 5 bases; junction bases not matched to a gene: 6. Per the germline V gene, CDR1 is SGHRS and CDR2 is YFSETQ. Here the CDR3 DNA reads TGCGCCAGCAGCTACCGGGACAGGGACCACGAGCAGTACTTC. Translating gives CASSYRDRDHEQYF.

The V call is TRBV19, the J call TRBJ2-5; D unclear. The germline CDR1 and CDR2 sequences are LNHDA and SQIVND (reference sequence). This CDR3 contains 12 residues. V gave up 1 base and J gave up 4 bases, with 4 bases separating them. CDR3 bases: TGTGCCAGTAGTATAGCGGGAGAGACCCAGTACTTC. Protein sequence: CASSIAGETQYF.

The chain couples TRBV19 to TRBJ1-2, with 7 bases lining up with TRBD1. The CDR3 length is 15 residues. The J segment lost 6 bases and the V segment lost 3 bases, leaving 10 bases of the junction unmatched. Germline loops: CDR1 LNHDA, CDR2 SQIVND (reference sequence). The DNA of the CDR3 is TGTGCCAGTAGTATTCTTGAAGGGGGCGCGGATGGCTACACCTTC. Its protein product is CASSILEGGADGYTF.

V gene TRBV29-1 combines with J gene TRBJ1-4; D perhaps matches TRBD1 (6 bases). The CDR3 has 14 residues. Germline V lookup: CDR1 SQVTM, CDR2 ANQGSEA. V was clipped by 1 base and J by 4 bases, with 10 bases between them. The CDR3 DNA is TGCAGCGTTGAAGGAGGGGGTCGTAATGAAAAACTGTTTTTT. This codes for CSVEGGGRNEKLFF.

This clone was observed once. CDR3 nucleotides: TGTGCCAGCAGTGCGGACAGGGGAACGGCCGAGCAGTACTTC. It yields the protein CASSADRGTAEQYF. The chain carries TRBV25-1 and TRBJ2-7; 9 nucleotides agree with TRBD1. The CDR3 is made up of 14 amino acids. Germline values: CDR1 MGHDK, CDR2 SYGVNS. The junction had 7 bases not matched to a gene; V was cut back by 4 bases and J by 6 bases.

This clone was seen just once. The rearrangement uses TRBV4-3 and TRBJ1-4, with TRBD1 identical over 9 bases. The CDR3 is made up of 16 amino acids. Germline V CDR1 and CDR2: LGHNA, YSLEER. V lost 1 base to trimming and J lost 2 bases; unmatched junction nucleotides: 2. CDR3: CASSQGDRATNEKLFF. CDR3 DNA: TGCGCCAGCAGCCAAGGGGACAGGGCGACTAATGAAAAACTGTTTTTT.

The chain recombines TRBV19 with TRBJ1-1; D not resolved. V was trimmed by 3 bases and J by 1 base, leaving 6 bases between them. The CDR3 has 13 residues. Germline V CDR1 and CDR2: LNHDA, SQIVND (reference sequence). In nucleotides, the CDR3 is TGTGCCAGTAGTATTCAACAGAACACTGAAGCTTTCTTT. Its translation is CASSIQQNTEAFF. Drawing the rest from reference TRBV19 and TRBJ1-1, the complete variable domain is DGGITQSPKYLFRKEGQNVTLSCEQNLNHDAMYWYRQDPGQGLRLIYYSQIVNDFQKGDIAEGYSVSREKKESFPLTVTSAQKNPTAFYLCASSIQQNTEAFFGQGTRLTVV.

J is TRBJ2-1 and V is TRBV20-1; TRBD1 agrees at 7 bases. Germline V lookup: CDR1 DFQATT, CDR2 SNEGSKA (reference sequence). Losses at the gene ends were 3 bases for V and 5 bases for J; bases not matched to a gene: 10. The CDR3 sequence is 15 residues long. This CDR3 is CSASIGTALNNEQFF. For the CDR3, the DNA is TGCAGTGCTAGTATCGGGACAGCCTTAAACAATGAGCAGTTCTTC.

V is TRBV15 and J is TRBJ2-7, with TRBD1 matching over 9 bases. The CDR3 contains 16 residues. J lost 5 bases, V lost 0 bases, and 8 bases had no gene match. Germline CDR1 reads LNHNV; CDR2 reads YYDKDF (reference sequence). This CDR3 reads CATSRDPQGALNEQYF. The CDR3 nucleotides are TGTGCCACCAGCAGAGACCCACAGGGGGCATTAAACGAGCAGTACTTC.

The CDR3: CAISDLGQGEGGYTF. In DNA form, the CDR3 reads TGTGCCATCAGTGACCTTGGACAGGGGGAGGGTGGCTACACCTTC. The rearrangement joins TRBV10-3 to TRBJ1-2; 10 bases fit TRBD1. Germline CDR1 reads ENHRY; CDR2 reads SYGVKD. The V segment lost 3 bases and the J segment 7 bases; nucleotides outside the gene matches: 8. CDR3 length: 15 residues.

V is TRBV7-2 and J is TRBJ1-2; the D gene is possibly TRBD1 (6 bases). The CDR3 loop spans 16 amino acids. V was cut by 1 base and J by 4 bases, with 16 bases left in between. CDR1 is SGHTA and CDR2 is FQGNSA in the germline V gene. The CDR3 region is CASSLGFPGEGYGYTF. The CDR3 nucleotides read TGTGCCAGCAGCTTAGGATTCCCAGGGGAAGGCTATGGCTACACCTTC.

This clone appeared a few times. The V gene is TRBV14, the J gene TRBJ2-1; 7 bases are a match to TRBD2. This CDR3 has 14 residues. Losses at the gene ends were 7 bases for V and 0 bases for J; bases not matched to a gene: 3. Germline V gene sequence: CDR1 SGHDN, CDR2 FVKESK. The DNA for the CDR3 is TGTGCCAGCATGCCGGGGGGCTCCTACAATGAGCAGTTCTTC. Residues: CASMPGGSYNEQFF.

This CDR3 reads CASSLHSGTGYGYTF. In DNA form, the CDR3 reads TGTGCCAGCAGCTTGCATTCCGGGACAGGGTATGGCTACACCTTC. The V and J genes are TRBV5-8 and TRBJ1-2; TRBD1 matches at 9 bases. The germline V gene encodes CDR1 SGHTS and CDR2 YDEGEE. There are 15 residues in the CDR3. The J segment lost 5 bases and the V segment lost 1 base, leaving 6 bases of the junction unmatched. The whole variable domain, filled in from reference TRBV5-8 and TRBJ1-2, reads EAGVTQSPTHLIKTRGQQATLRCSPISGHTSVYWYQQALGLGLQFLLWYDEGEERNRGNFPPRFSGRQFPNYSSELNVNALELEDSALYLCASSLHSGTGYGYTFGSGTRLTVV.